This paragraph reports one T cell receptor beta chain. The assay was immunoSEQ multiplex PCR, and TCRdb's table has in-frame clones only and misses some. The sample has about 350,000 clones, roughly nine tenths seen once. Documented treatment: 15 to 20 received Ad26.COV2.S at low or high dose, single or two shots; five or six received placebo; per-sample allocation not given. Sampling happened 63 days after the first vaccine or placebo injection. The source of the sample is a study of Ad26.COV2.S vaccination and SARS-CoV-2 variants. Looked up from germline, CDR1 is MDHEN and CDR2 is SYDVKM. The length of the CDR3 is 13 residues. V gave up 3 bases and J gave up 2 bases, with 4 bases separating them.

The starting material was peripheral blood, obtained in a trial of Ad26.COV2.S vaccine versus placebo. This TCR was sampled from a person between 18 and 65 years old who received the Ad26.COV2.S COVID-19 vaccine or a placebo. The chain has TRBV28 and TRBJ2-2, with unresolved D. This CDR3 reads CASSFLNTGELFF. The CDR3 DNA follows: TGTGCCAGCAGTTTTTTAAACACCGGGGAGCTGTTTTTT.